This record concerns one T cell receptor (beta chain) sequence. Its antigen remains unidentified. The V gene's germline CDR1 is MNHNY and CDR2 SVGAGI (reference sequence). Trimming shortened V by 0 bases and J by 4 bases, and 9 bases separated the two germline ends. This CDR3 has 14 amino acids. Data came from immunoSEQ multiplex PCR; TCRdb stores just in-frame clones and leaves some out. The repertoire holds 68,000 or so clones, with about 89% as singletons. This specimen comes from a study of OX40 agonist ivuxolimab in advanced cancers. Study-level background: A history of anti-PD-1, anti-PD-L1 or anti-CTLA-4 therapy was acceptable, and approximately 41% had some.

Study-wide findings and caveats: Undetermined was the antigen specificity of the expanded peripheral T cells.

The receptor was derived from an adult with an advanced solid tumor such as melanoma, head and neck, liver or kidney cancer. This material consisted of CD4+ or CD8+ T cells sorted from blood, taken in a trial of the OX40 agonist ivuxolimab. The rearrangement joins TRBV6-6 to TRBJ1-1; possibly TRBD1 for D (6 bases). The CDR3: CASSYSQGGTEAFF. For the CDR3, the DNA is TGTGCCAGCAGTTACTCGCAAGGGGGCACTGAAGCTTTCTTT.